Shown below are 31 T cell receptor beta chains from a single sample sequenced in a study of blood T cell repertoires in COVID-19. Assay used: immunoSEQ multiplex PCR; TCRdb lists only in-frame clones, some missing. Of 90,000 to 130,000 clones listed, around 80% are singletons. The specimen was peripheral blood. The receptors originated from a woman in her seventies with acute or convalescent COVID-19.

This chain uses TRBV5-1 with TRBJ2-7; maybe TRBD1 (6 bases). This CDR3 has 13 amino acids. Trimming shortened V by 4 bases and J by 2 bases, and 10 bases separated the two germline ends. Germline V lookup: CDR1 SGHRS, CDR2 YFSETQ. This CDR3 is CASSTGQTYEQYF. CDR3 bases: TGCGCCAGCAGCACAGGGCAGACCTACGAGCAGTACTTC.

Only a few counts were recorded for this clone. The CDR3 DNA sequence: TGTGCCAGCAGTTACGGTGGGCCCGGCTATGGCTACACCTTC. This codes for CASSYGGPGYGYTF. The rearrangement uses TRBV6-5 and TRBJ1-2; D is undetermined. Germline V gene data show CDR1 as MNHEY and CDR2 as SVGAGI. This CDR3 is built from 14 residues. V shed 2 bases and J shed 4 bases, with 11 bases lying between them.

A few counts support this clone. The rearrangement links TRBV7-2 to TRBJ2-7; weak D call: TRBD2 (6 bases). V dropped 3 bases and J dropped 9 bases, with 18 bases sitting between them. Germline CDR1 SGHTA, CDR2 FQGNSA. This CDR3 is built from 14 residues. The CDR3 region has the DNA TGTGCCAGCAGCTTCGACCCCATGGGAGGTCGGCAGTACTTC. Its protein is CASSFDPMGGRQYF.

This sequence joins TRBV30 and TRBJ1-5; D might be TRBD1 (6 bases). Looked up from germline, CDR1 is GTSNPN and CDR2 is SVGIG (reference sequence). V lost 0 bases to trimming and J lost 4 bases, with 19 bases between them. CDR3 length: 17 amino acids. In DNA form, the CDR3 reads TGTGCCTGGAGTGTAAAGAGGGGGGAGGGGTTGAATCAGCCCCAGCATTTT. This gives the protein CAWSVKRGEGLNQPQHF.

The gene calls are TRBV28 and TRBJ1-4; possible D gene TRBD1, 5 bases. Germline V CDR1 and CDR2: MDHEN, SYDVKM. Trimming left V 4 bases short and J 11 bases short, with 11 bases between. This CDR3 region has 12 residues. The CDR3 DNA sequence: TGTGCCAGCAGTTCGGCGGGGGGGAAACTGTTTTTT. Protein: CASSSAGGKLFF.

V usage is TRBV3-1 (or the pseudogene TRBV3-2) and J usage is TRBJ2-1, with 7 positions matching TRBD2. With V trimmed by 4 bases and J by 3 bases, 3 bases remained unmatched. Germline-derived CDR1 and CDR2 are LGHDT and YNNKEL (reference sequence). CDR3 length: 14 residues. The CDR3 DNA follows: TGTGCCAGCAGCCTACTAGCGAGCTACAATGAGCAGTTCTTC. The encoded protein is CASSLLASYNEQFF.

The rearrangement uses TRBV29-1 and TRBJ1-1, with TRBD1 as a possible D gene (6 bases). CDR3 size: 13 residues. V was trimmed by 7 bases and J by 1 base, leaving 13 bases between them. CDR1 is SQVTM, CDR2 ANQGSEA, per germline. The CDR3 nucleotides read TGCAGCGGATCGACAGGAGGGAACACTGAAGCTTTCTTT. Its protein product is CSGSTGGNTEAFF.

The rearrangement uses TRBV3-1 (or the pseudogene TRBV3-2) and TRBJ2-2; 7 nucleotides line up with TRBD2. The CDR3 contains 15 residues. From germline, CDR1 is LGHDT and CDR2 YNNKEL (reference sequence). J lost 5 bases, V lost 4 bases, and 7 bases had no gene match. The CDR3 sequence: CASSLQGSGTGELFF. In DNA form, the CDR3 reads TGTGCCAGCAGCCTCCAAGGTAGCGGGACCGGGGAGCTGTTTTTT.

The chain uses TRBV28 and TRBJ1-1; 10 bases agree with TRBD1. Germline values: CDR1 MDHEN, CDR2 SYDVKM. After removal of 5 bases from V and 8 bases from J, the junction contained 8 bases not matched to a gene. This CDR3 contains 14 residues. CDR3 bases: TGTGCCAGCAGTATTTCTAGGGACAGGGGAGAAGCTTTCTTT. Amino acid sequence: CASSISRDRGEAFF.

The chain joins TRBV11-2 to TRBJ1-4; no clear D. Germline CDR1 reads SGHAT; CDR2 reads FQNNGV. V was shortened by 4 bases and J by 0 bases, with 6 bases between the two germline ends. The CDR3 covers 14 residues. In nucleotides, the CDR3 is TGTGCCAGCAGCTCCAGTGCAACTAATGAAAAACTGTTTTTT. This sequence encodes CASSSSATNEKLFF.

The rearrangement uses TRBV30 and TRBJ2-3, with a weak D call TRBD2 (5 bases). This CDR3 has 13 amino acids. Looked up from germline, CDR1 is GTSNPN and CDR2 is SVGIG (reference sequence). V gave up 2 bases and J gave up 2 bases, with 8 bases separating them. The CDR3 is CAWSSGSTDTQYF. CDR3 DNA: TGTGCCTGGAGTAGCGGATCCACAGATACGCAGTATTTT.

The V gene is TRBV23-1, the J gene TRBJ2-5; TRBD1 aligns across 10 bases. TRBV23-1 qualifies as an ORF whose function is uncertain. The V gene end was trimmed by 4 bases and the J gene end by 5 bases; junction bases not matched to a gene: 7. The CDR3 contains 15 residues. The CDR3, as DNA: TGCGCCAGCAGTCGCCGACAGGGGGCTCTGGAGACCCAGTACTTC. As protein: CASSRRQGALETQYF.

The chain employs TRBV9 and TRBJ2-1; TRBD2 matches at 11 bases. Germline V gene sequence: CDR1 SGDLS, CDR2 YYNGEE. Trimming took 4 bases from V and 6 from J; bases not matched to a gene: 3. The CDR3 runs 14 residues. The CDR3 nucleotides are TGTGCCAGCAGCATTACTAGCGGGGGCAATGAGCAGTTCTTC. Protein product: CASSITSGGNEQFF.

The chain is built from TRBV11-2 and TRBJ1-1; tentative D call: TRBD1 (6 bases). V was shortened by 5 bases and J by 1 base, with 14 bases between the two germline ends. The CDR3 runs 15 residues. Germline CDR1 reads SGHAT; CDR2 reads FQNNGV. The CDR3 coding sequence is TGTGCCAGCAGCCTACGACAGGTCAAGAACACTGAAGCTTTCTTT. Its translation: CASSLRQVKNTEAFF.

The rearrangement joins TRBV2 to TRBJ2-3, with TRBD1 as a possible D gene (6 bases). This CDR3 has 13 amino acids. Germline assignment: CDR1 SNHLY and CDR2 FYNNEI. V lost 2 bases, J lost 10 bases, and 13 bases lay in between. The DNA for the CDR3 is TGTGCCAGCAGTGAAAGGTGGACAGCAGCGCAGTATTTT. Translating it yields CASSERWTAAQYF.

The chain links TRBV15 to TRBJ1-4; 10 bases match TRBD1. In germline, CDR1 is LNHNV, CDR2 YYDKDF (reference sequence). The CDR3 is 15 amino acids. The trim removed 4 bases at V and 6 bases at J, leaving 5 bases unmatched. The CDR3 DNA reads TGTGCCACCAGCATCCGGGACAGGGGAGATGAAAAACTGTTTTTT. This codes for CATSIRDRGDEKLFF.

The CDR3 here is CASSSTGTAFRGYTF. The CDR3 nucleotides read TGTGCCAGCAGCTCGACCGGGACAGCCTTCCGTGGCTACACCTTC. This chain links TRBV7-2 with TRBJ1-2; TRBD1 agrees at 7 bases. Germline V gives CDR1 SGHTA, CDR2 FQGNSA. With 4 bases clipped from V and 7 bases from J, the junction kept 12 bases outside the gene matches. This CDR3 has 15 residues. The whole variable domain, remainder taken from reference TRBV7-2 and TRBJ1-2, is GAGVSQSPSNKVTEKGKDVELRCDPISGHTALYWYRQSLGQGLEFLIYFQGNSAPDKSGLPSDRFSAERTGGSVSTLTIQRTQQEDSAVYLCASSSTGTAFRGYTFGSGTRLTVV.

This chain joins TRBV29-1 and TRBJ1-2, with 11 bases identical to TRBD1. Trimming at V came to 4 bases and at J to 8 bases, leaving 9 bases not matched to a gene. Germline CDR1 is SQVTM and CDR2 is ANQGSEA. This CDR3 contains 14 residues. CDR3 nucleotide sequence: TGCAGCGTTGGACCGGGACAGGGGGGTTCGGGCTACACCTTC. It translates to CSVGPGQGGSGYTF.

The chain links TRBV5-1 to TRBJ2-2; D remains ambiguous. Germline CDR1 reads SGHRS; CDR2 reads YFSETQ. The CDR3 contains 12 residues. V lost 4 bases, J lost 6 bases, and 7 bases lay in between. CDR3 loop: CASSPLPGELFF. CDR3 in DNA: TGCGCCAGCAGCCCCCTACCCGGGGAGCTGTTTTTT.

This chain joins TRBV7-2 and TRBJ1-1; 7 positions match TRBD1. Germline CDR1 and CDR2: SGHTA and FQGNSA. The ends lost 0 bases at V and 8 bases at J; junction bases unmatched: 3. This CDR3 contains 13 residues. CDR3 residues: CASSLATGTEAFF. The CDR3 DNA is TGTGCCAGCAGCTTAGCGACAGGGACCGAAGCTTTCTTT. Full variable domain (outside the CDR3, taken from reference TRBV7-2 and TRBJ1-1): GAGVSQSPSNKVTEKGKDVELRCDPISGHTALYWYRQSLGQGLEFLIYFQGNSAPDKSGLPSDRFSAERTGGSVSTLTIQRTQQEDSAVYLCASSLATGTEAFFGQGTRLTVV.

This chain joins TRBV6-4 and TRBJ2-3; D is undetermined. V lost 6 bases to trimming and J lost 0 bases, with 10 bases between them. Per germline, CDR1 MRHNA and CDR2 SNTAGT. CDR3 length: 14 residues. For the CDR3, the DNA is TGTGCCAGCAGGCTGACGGGTAGCACAGATACGCAGTATTTT. Protein product: CASRLTGSTDTQYF.

The chain recombines TRBV19 with TRBJ2-3; D is undetermined. CDR3 length: 14 residues. Germline assignment: CDR1 LNHDA and CDR2 SQIVND (reference sequence). Trimming removed 0 bases at V and 8 bases at J, with 12 bases between. CDR3 nucleotide sequence: TGTGCCAGTAGTATAGATCCCAACGCGCGTACGCAGTATTTT. Its protein is CASSIDPNARTQYF.

The chain recombines TRBV6-7 with TRBJ2-7; the match to TRBD2 covers 9 bases. TRBV6-7 is flagged as an ORF with uncertain function. V lost 2 bases and J lost 2; bases outside the gene matches: 4. This CDR3 has 15 residues. CDR3 bases: TGTGCCAGCAGTTACGTTAGCGGGAGAGCCTACGAGCAGTACTTC. It encodes CASSYVSGRAYEQYF.

The chain uses TRBV14 and TRBJ2-1, with a weak D call TRBD2 (5 bases). The CDR3 extends over 16 amino acids. CDR1 is SGHDN, CDR2 FVKESK, per germline. Trimming took 4 bases from V and 10 from J, leaving 23 bases between them. CDR3 amino acids: CASSPNATTWRREQFF. As DNA, the CDR3 is TGTGCCAGCAGCCCCAACGCGACTACCTGGCGTAGGGAGCAGTTCTTC. The full variable domain, in which reference TRBV14 and TRBJ2-1 provide the parts outside the CDR3, is EAGVTQFPSHSVIEKGQTVTLRCDPISGHDNLYWYRRVMGKEIKFLLHFVKESKQDESGMPNNRFLAERTGGTYSTLKVQPAELEDSGVYFCASSPNATTWRREQFFGPGTRLTVL.

This clone was seen a single time. The chain is built from TRBV12-5 and TRBJ1-1; 8 nucleotides line up with TRBD1. V lost 0 bases, J lost 4 bases, and 7 bases stayed unmatched. Germline V lookup: CDR1 LGHNT, CDR2 FRNRAP. The CDR3 covers 16 residues. The CDR3 protein is CASGLVPGQGSTEAFF. The CDR3 DNA follows: TGTGCTAGTGGTTTGGTACCTGGACAGGGTAGCACTGAAGCTTTCTTT.

This chain joins TRBV5-4 and TRBJ2-1; 7 bases agree with TRBD2. This CDR3 contains 15 residues. The trim removed 0 bases at V and 6 bases at J, leaving 6 bases unmatched. CDR1 SGHNT and CDR2 YYREEE come from the germline V gene (reference sequence). CDR3 residues: CASSLAGWGGNEQFF. In nucleotides, the CDR3 is TGTGCCAGCAGCTTGGCTGGGTGGGGGGGCAATGAGCAGTTCTTC.

This chain joins TRBV19 and TRBJ1-1, with no clear D. Trimming cost V 5 bases and J 6 bases, with 10 bases left between them. This CDR3 region has 12 residues. From germline, CDR1 is LNHDA and CDR2 SQIVND (reference sequence). This CDR3 is CASSSLDSEAFF. The CDR3 bases are TGTGCCAGTAGTTCCTTGGACTCTGAAGCTTTCTTT.

The chain joins TRBV2 to TRBJ1-1; weak D call: TRBD1 (6 bases). The CDR3 totals 17 residues. Germline V gene lookup returns CDR1 SNHLY and CDR2 FYNNEI. V lost 2 bases and J 1 base, leaving 17 bases between the germline ends. The CDR3, as DNA: TGTGCCAGCAGTGAAAAGGGACACAGCTCGACGAACACTGAAGCTTTCTTT. This gives the protein CASSEKGHSSTNTEAFF.

The chain is built from TRBV28 and TRBJ2-7; 8 bases are shared with TRBD1. The ends lost 1 base at V and 6 bases at J; junction bases unmatched: 8. This CDR3 comprises 15 residues. In germline, CDR1 is MDHEN, CDR2 SYDVKM. CDR3 region: CASSLFSRGLGEQYF. DNA of the CDR3: TGTGCCAGCAGTTTATTTTCCAGGGGGCTGGGCGAGCAGTACTTC. Drawing the rest from reference TRBV28 and TRBJ2-7, the complete variable domain is DVKVTQSSRYLVKRTGEKVFLECVQDMDHENMFWYRQDPGLGLRLIYFSYDVKMKEKGDIPEGYSVSREKKERFSLILESASTNQTSMYLCASSLFSRGLGEQYFGPGTRLTVT.

About this clone: Other DNA sequences of this sample code for an identical CDR3. The chain recombines TRBV12-3 or TRBV12-4 with TRBJ2-3; D remains ambiguous. This CDR3 spans 12 amino acids. Trimming pared 6 bases from V and 3 bases from J, leaving 7 bases between. The CDR3 nucleotides are TGTGCCAGCAGCTCCTCTACAGATACGCAGTATTTT. Its translation: CASSSSTDTQYF.

The chain recombines TRBV5-1 with TRBJ2-2, with D maybe TRBD1 (5 bases). The ends were cut back, 5 bases at V and 5 bases at J, with 16 bases in the middle. Germline CDR1 SGHRS, CDR2 YFSETQ. There are 15 residues in the CDR3. DNA for the CDR3: TGCGCCAGCAGTCCGGACCCAGGGCGGACCGGGGAGCTGTTTTTT. Translation: CASSPDPGRTGELFF.